This TCR beta chain was captured in a study of cytomegalovirus exposure and HLA in healthy donors. About the research overall: Within an early data release were around 87 million unique TCRs drawn from HLA-typed donors. Findings and limits, study-wide: Data from an earlier analysis indicated that most TCR beta V segments were productive either about 90% or about 30% of the time. Association of a missense DCLRE1C variant with TCR beta V- and J-gene trimming was reported in a later analysis.

At sampling all donors were nominally healthy, likely with unrecorded immune exposures. The CDR3 has 17 amino acids, counting both end residues. Germline values: CDR1 PRHDT, CDR2 FYEKMQ (reference sequence). This clone has a single count. Antigen specificity is unknown. The DNA is left out, because the CDR3 cannot be placed on it with certainty; the CDR3 is given as TCRdb lists it. 13 Jbeta primers and 60 Vbeta primers were used for the PCR. Clones were read by immunoSEQ multiplex PCR, and TCRdb kept only the in-frame ones, dropping some. The sample carries about 89,000 clones, about four fifths recorded once.

This clonotype was sampled from a female donor in good health and CMV-seropositive. The sample was PBMCs. This chain connects TRBV13 to TRBJ2-5; the D segment call TRBD1 is taken from the table without a DNA check. CDR3 in amino acids: CASSVRPGQGFLETQYF.